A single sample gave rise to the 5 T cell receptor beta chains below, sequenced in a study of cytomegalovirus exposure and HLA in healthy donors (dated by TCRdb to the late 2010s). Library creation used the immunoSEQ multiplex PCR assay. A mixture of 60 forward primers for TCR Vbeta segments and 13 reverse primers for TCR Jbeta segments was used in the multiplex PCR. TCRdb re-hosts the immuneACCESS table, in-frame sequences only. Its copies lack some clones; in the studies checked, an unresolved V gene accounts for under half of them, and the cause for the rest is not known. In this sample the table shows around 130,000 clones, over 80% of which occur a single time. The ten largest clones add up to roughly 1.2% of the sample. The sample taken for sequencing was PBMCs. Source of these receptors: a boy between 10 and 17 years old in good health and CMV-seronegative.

CDR3 sequence reads: CASSLPLAGGTDTQYF. Written as DNA, the CDR3 is TGTGCCAGCAGCTTACCCCTAGCGGGAGGTACAGATACGCAGTATTTT. The chain couples TRBV7-2 to TRBJ2-3; 11 bases align to TRBD2. V shed 2 bases, J shed 3 bases, and the junction held 4 bases outside the gene matches. CDR3 length: 16 residues. Germline-derived CDR1 and CDR2 are SGHTA and FQGNSA.

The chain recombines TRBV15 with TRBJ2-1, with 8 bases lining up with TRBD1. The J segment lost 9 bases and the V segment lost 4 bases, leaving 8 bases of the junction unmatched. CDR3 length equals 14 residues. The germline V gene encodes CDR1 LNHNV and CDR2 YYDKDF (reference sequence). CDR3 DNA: TGTGCCACCAGCAATTGGCAGGGGGCGACTGAGCAGTTCTTC. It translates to CATSNWQGATEQFF.

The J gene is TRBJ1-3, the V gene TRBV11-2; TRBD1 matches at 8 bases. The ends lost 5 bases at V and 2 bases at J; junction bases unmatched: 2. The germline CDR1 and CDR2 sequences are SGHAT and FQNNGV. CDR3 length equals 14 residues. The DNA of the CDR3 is TGTGCCAGCAGCATGACAGGGGCTGGAAACACCATATATTTT. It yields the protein CASSMTGAGNTIYF.

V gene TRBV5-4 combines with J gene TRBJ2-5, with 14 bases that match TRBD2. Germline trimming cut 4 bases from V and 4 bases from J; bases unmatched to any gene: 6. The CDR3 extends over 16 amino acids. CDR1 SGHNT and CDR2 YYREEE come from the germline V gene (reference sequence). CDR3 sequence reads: CASSQGTSGRRETQYF. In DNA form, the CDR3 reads TGTGCCAGCAGCCAAGGGACTAGCGGGAGAAGAGAGACCCAGTACTTC.

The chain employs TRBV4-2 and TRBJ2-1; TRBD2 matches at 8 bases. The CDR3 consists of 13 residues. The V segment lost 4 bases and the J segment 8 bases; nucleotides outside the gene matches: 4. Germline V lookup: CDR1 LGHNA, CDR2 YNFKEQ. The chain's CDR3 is CASSLGGADEQFF. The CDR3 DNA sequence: TGTGCCAGCAGCCTCGGGGGGGCGGATGAGCAGTTCTTC.